What follows are 19 T cell receptor beta chains derived from one specimen sequenced in a study of cytomegalovirus exposure and HLA in healthy donors. Only in-frame clones appear in the TCRdb table, and some are missing; sequencing was by immunoSEQ multiplex PCR. Of about 360,000 clones listed, just over 85% are singletons. The material sequenced was PBMCs. The receptors were gathered from a woman between 18 and 29 years old in good health and CMV-seronegative.

The chain combines TRBV30 with TRBJ1-5, with D possibly being TRBD1 (6 bases). The CDR3 loop spans 14 amino acids. The V gene's germline CDR1 is GTSNPN and CDR2 SVGIG (reference sequence). Trimming left V 0 bases short and J 6 bases short, with 12 bases between. In DNA form, the CDR3 reads TGTGCCTGGAGTGTACCTGGGGGGGCTCAGCCCCAGCATTTT. This encodes CAWSVPGGAQPQHF. The full variable domain, completed using reference TRBV30 and TRBJ1-5, is SQTIHQWPATLVQPVGSPLSLECTVEGTSNPNLYWYRQAAGRGLQLLFYSVGIGQISSEVPQNLSASRPQDRQFILSSKKLLLSDSGFYLCAWSVPGGAQPQHFGDGTRLSIL.

This chain's CDR3 is CASSSRQGNEKLFF. CDR3 in DNA: TGCGCCAGCAGCTCCCGCCAGGGGAATGAAAAACTGTTTTTT. The genes are TRBV4-1 and TRBJ1-4; D possibly corresponds to TRBD1 (6 bases). Germline lookup yields CDR1 MGHRA and CDR2 YSYEKL. Trimming stripped 5 bases from V and 5 bases from J, with 12 bases between. CDR3 length equals 14 residues.

CDR3: CASSLGMARGYRQPQHF. The CDR3 DNA reads as TGTGCCAGCAGCTTAGGAATGGCCAGGGGGTATAGGCAGCCCCAGCATTTT. The rearrangement links TRBV7-6 to TRBJ1-5; 7 bases are shared with TRBD1. This CDR3 has 17 amino acids. Germline CDR1 SGHVS, CDR2 FNYEAQ. J gave up 7 bases and V 1 base, and 13 bases lay outside the gene matches.

CDR3 sequence reads: CASSLSAYGYTF. DNA for the CDR3: TGTGCCAGCAGCCTCAGCGCCTATGGCTACACCTTC. The chain carries TRBV7-9 and TRBJ1-2; no definite D call. Germline CDR1 is SEHNR and CDR2 is FQNEAQ (reference sequence). V was cut by 5 bases and J by 4 bases, with 8 bases left in between. CDR3 length: 12 amino acids.

The V gene is TRBV28, the J gene TRBJ2-7; 8 positions match TRBD2. V trimming: 2 bases; J trimming: 6 bases; junction bases outside the gene matches: 9. Germline V gene lookup returns CDR1 MDHEN and CDR2 SYDVKM. This CDR3 spans 15 amino acids. This chain's CDR3 is CASSLNSLAGGEQYF. The CDR3 nucleotides read TGTGCCAGCAGTTTAAACAGCCTGGCGGGGGGCGAGCAGTACTTC.

The chain uses TRBV30 and TRBJ2-1; D might be TRBD1 (6 bases). The CDR3 has 14 amino acids. V was pared by 0 bases and J by 4 bases, with 10 bases between. Germline CDR1 is GTSNPN and CDR2 is SVGIG (reference sequence). CDR3 bases: TGTGCCTGGAGTGTAAACAGGGAGTACAATGAGCAGTTCTTC. As protein: CAWSVNREYNEQFF.

This chain connects TRBV30 to TRBJ2-7; TRBD1 might be the D (5 bases). Germline values: CDR1 GTSNPN, CDR2 SVGIG (reference sequence). The V end was cut by 1 base, the J end by 12 bases, with 16 bases between. The CDR3 is made up of 12 amino acids. This CDR3 is CAWSGQGSHPYF. DNA for the CDR3: TGTGCCTGGAGTGGGCAGGGAAGTCATCCGTACTTC.

This clone was observed once. V gene TRBV27 combines with J gene TRBJ2-1; 13 nucleotides agree with TRBD2. The CDR3 is 18 residues long. Per germline, CDR1 MNHEY and CDR2 SMNVEV (reference sequence). The V segment lost 4 bases and the J segment 0 bases; nucleotides outside the gene matches: 6. The CDR3 spells CASSSGTSGIFSYNEQFF. The CDR3 DNA is TGTGCCAGCAGTTCAGGGACTAGCGGGATCTTCTCCTACAATGAGCAGTTCTTC.

To note about this clone: Other DNA sequences in this specimen translate into the identical CDR3. The chain combines TRBV27 with TRBJ2-3; 7 bases fit TRBD2. CDR3 size: 14 residues. The J segment lost 1 base and the V segment lost 2 bases, leaving 0 bases of the junction unmatched. Germline CDR1 and CDR2: MNHEY and SMNVEV (reference sequence). CDR3 sequence (DNA): TGTGCCAGCAGTTTAAGCGGGGGCACAGATACGCAGTATTTT. It encodes CASSLSGGTDTQYF.

The chain recombines TRBV4-1 with TRBJ2-1; TRBD2 agrees at 7 bases. The CDR3 covers 17 residues. CDR1 is MGHRA, CDR2 YSYEKL, per germline. With V trimmed by 3 bases and J by 2 bases, 10 bases remained unmatched. CDR3 region: CASSHNFQRDAYNEQFF. For the CDR3, the DNA is TGCGCCAGCAGCCACAACTTCCAGCGGGACGCCTACAATGAGCAGTTCTTC.

The J gene is TRBJ2-4, the V gene TRBV7-9, with D maybe TRBD1 (5 bases). Germline CDR1 is SEHNR and CDR2 is FQNEAQ (reference sequence). The CDR3 sequence is 15 residues long. The V and J ends lost 5 bases and 0 bases respectively, with 11 bases between them. CDR3 region: CASSRTNLAKNIQYF. The CDR3, as DNA: TGTGCCAGCAGCCGGACAAATCTAGCCAAAAACATTCAGTACTTC. The variable domain in full, with the rest retrieved from reference TRBV7-9 and TRBJ2-4, is DTGVSQNPRHKITKRGQNVTFRCDPISEHNRLYWYRQTLGQGPEFLTYFQNEAQLEKSRLLSDRFSAERPKGSFSTLEIQRTEQGDSAMYLCASSRTNLAKNIQYFGAGTRLSVL.

V and J are TRBV15 and TRBJ2-5, with D hard to call. Germline V gives CDR1 LNHNV, CDR2 YYDKDF (reference sequence). There are 13 residues in the CDR3. V was pared by 0 bases and J by 5 bases, with 7 bases between. In DNA form, the CDR3 reads TGTGCCACCAGCAGAGATCGGTTGGAGACCCAGTACTTC. Amino acids: CATSRDRLETQYF.

This chain uses TRBV6-1 with TRBJ2-7; tentatively, D is TRBD1 (5 bases). From germline, CDR1 is MNHNS and CDR2 SASEGT. V lost 2 bases and J lost 6, with 8 bases in between. CDR3 length equals 12 residues. CDR3 DNA sequence: TGTGCCAGCAGTGAATCAGGGTTCGAGCAGTACTTC. Protein: CASSESGFEQYF.

The rearrangement uses TRBV28 and TRBJ2-7, with 14 bases aligning to TRBD2. Germline CDR1 is MDHEN and CDR2 is SYDVKM. The V and J ends lost 3 bases and 1 base, in that order; junction bases with no gene match: 8. The CDR3 loop spans 18 amino acids. The chain's CDR3 is CASSFSWTSGGTSYEQYF. DNA for the CDR3: TGTGCCAGCAGTTTTTCGTGGACTAGCGGGGGGACATCCTACGAGCAGTACTTC.

The V call is TRBV10-2, the J call TRBJ2-7; TRBD1 matches at 11 bases. Germline V CDR1 and CDR2: WSHSY, SAAADI. J was trimmed by 5 bases and V by 6 bases; bases with no gene match: 12. This CDR3 comprises 16 residues. The chain's CDR3 is CASRGLRDRGIDEQYF. The CDR3 coding sequence is TGCGCCAGCAGGGGTCTCCGGGACAGGGGGATCGACGAGCAGTACTTC.

The chain uses TRBV30 and TRBJ1-6, with TRBD1 matching over 7 bases. Germline trimming cut 0 bases from V and 8 bases from J; bases unmatched to any gene: 7. The CDR3 has 15 amino acids. CDR1 and CDR2 (germline): GTSNPN, SVGIG (reference sequence). CDR3 sequence: CAWSVSQQGYSPLHF. CDR3 in DNA: TGTGCCTGGAGTGTAAGTCAACAGGGGTATTCACCCCTCCACTTT.

Of note for this clone: The same CDR3 also results from other DNA sequences found in this sample. Here the CDR3 reads CASSLAQGNQPQHF. CDR3 nucleotide sequence: TGTGCCAGCAGCTTGGCTCAGGGCAATCAGCCCCAGCATTTT. The chain is built from TRBV5-6 and TRBJ1-5; D call uncertain. The V gene's germline CDR1 is SGHDT and CDR2 YYEEEE. V lost 0 bases to trimming and J lost 2 bases, with 6 bases between them. The CDR3 is 14 residues long.

The chain uses TRBV5-1 and TRBJ2-2; TRBD2 is a possible D gene (5 bases). Per the germline V gene, CDR1 is SGHRS and CDR2 is YFSETQ. V lost 3 bases and J 0 bases, leaving 9 bases between the germline ends. There are 15 residues in the CDR3. The CDR3 loop is CASSSDYSNTGELFF. As DNA, the CDR3 is TGCGCCAGCAGCTCCGACTACTCGAACACCGGGGAGCTGTTTTTT.

V is TRBV6-1 and J is TRBJ1-2; 12 bases align to TRBD1. Per the germline V gene, CDR1 is MNHNS and CDR2 is SASEGT. V was clipped by 6 bases and J by 8 bases; unmatched bases: 4. The CDR3 is 13 amino acids. CDR3: CASRGTGGGGYTF. CDR3 coding DNA: TGTGCCAGCAGAGGGACAGGGGGCGGGGGCTACACCTTC.